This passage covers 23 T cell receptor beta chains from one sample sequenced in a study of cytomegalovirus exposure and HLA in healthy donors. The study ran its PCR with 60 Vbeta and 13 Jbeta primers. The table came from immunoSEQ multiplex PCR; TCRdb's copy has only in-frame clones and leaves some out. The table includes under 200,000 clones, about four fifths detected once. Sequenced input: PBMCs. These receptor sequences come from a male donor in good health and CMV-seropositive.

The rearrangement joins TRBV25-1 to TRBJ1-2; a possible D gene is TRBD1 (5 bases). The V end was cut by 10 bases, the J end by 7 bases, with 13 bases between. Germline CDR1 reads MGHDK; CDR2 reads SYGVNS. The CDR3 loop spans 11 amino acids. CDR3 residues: CATFGGAGYTF. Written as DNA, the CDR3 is TGTGCCACCTTCGGCGGGGCTGGCTACACCTTC.

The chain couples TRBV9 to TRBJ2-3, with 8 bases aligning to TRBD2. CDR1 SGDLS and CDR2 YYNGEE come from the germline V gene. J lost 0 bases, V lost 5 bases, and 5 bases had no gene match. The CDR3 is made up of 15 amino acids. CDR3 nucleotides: TGTGCCAGCAGTTACCGGGGGGGAAGCACAGATACGCAGTATTTT. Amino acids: CASSYRGGSTDTQYF.

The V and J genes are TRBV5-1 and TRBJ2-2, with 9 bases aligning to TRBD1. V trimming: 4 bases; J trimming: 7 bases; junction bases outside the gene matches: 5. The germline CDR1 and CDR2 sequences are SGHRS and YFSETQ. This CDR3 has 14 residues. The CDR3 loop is CASSPRQGDGELFF. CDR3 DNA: TGCGCCAGCAGCCCACGACAGGGGGACGGGGAGCTGTTTTTT. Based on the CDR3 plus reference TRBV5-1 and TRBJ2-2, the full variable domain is KAGVTQTPRYLIKTRGQQVTLSCSPISGHRSVSWYQQTPGQGLQFLFEYFSETQRNKGNFPGRFSGRQFSNSRSEMNVSTLELGDSALYLCASSPRQGDGELFFGEGSRLTVL.

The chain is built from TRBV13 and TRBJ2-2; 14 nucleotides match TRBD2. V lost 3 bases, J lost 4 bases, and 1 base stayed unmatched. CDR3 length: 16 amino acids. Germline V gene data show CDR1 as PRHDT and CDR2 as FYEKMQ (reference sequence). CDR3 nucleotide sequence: TGTGCCAGCAGCTTTGGACTAGCGGGGGGCACCGGGGAGCTGTTTTTT. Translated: CASSFGLAGGTGELFF.

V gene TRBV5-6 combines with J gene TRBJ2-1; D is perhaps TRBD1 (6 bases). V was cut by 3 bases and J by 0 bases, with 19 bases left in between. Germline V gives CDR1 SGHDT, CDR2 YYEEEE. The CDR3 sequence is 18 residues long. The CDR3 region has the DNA TGTGCCAGCAGCTCGCCGACCGGACAGATACGCTCCTACAATGAGCAGTTCTTC. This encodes CASSSPTGQIRSYNEQFF.

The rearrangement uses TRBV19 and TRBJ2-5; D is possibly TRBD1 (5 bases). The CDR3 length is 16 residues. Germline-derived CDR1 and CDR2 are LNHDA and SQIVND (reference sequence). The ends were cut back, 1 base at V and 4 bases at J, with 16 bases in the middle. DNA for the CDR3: TGTGCCAGTAGTATAGGGCCCGGTGGCCAGGGAGAGACCCAGTACTTC. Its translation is CASSIGPGGQGETQYF.

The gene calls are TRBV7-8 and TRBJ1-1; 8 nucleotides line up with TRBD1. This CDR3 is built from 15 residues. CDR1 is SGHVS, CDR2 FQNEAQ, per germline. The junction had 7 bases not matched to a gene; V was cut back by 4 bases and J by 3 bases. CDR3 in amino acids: CASSSDRGGDTEAFF. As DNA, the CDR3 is TGTGCCAGCAGCTCCGACAGGGGCGGGGACACTGAAGCTTTCTTT.

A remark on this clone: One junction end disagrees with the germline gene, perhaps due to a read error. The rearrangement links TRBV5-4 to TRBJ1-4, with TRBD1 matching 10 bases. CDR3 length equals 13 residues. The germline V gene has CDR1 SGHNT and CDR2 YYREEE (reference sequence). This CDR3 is CASSQTGGEPRVF. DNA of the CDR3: TGTGCCAGCAGCCAGACAGGGGGCGAACCGAGAGTTTTT.

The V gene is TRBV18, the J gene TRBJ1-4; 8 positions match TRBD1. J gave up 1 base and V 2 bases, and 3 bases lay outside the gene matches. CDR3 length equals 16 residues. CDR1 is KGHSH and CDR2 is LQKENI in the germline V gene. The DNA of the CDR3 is TGTGCCAGCTCACCAGGACAGGGAGGAACTAATGAAAAACTGTTTTTT. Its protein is CASSPGQGGTNEKLFF.

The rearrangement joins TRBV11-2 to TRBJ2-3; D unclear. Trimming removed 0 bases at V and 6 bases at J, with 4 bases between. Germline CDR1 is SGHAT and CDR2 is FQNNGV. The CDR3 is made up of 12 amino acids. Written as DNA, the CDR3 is TGTGCCAGCAGCTTAGAGCGCGATACGCAGTATTTT. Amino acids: CASSLERDTQYF.

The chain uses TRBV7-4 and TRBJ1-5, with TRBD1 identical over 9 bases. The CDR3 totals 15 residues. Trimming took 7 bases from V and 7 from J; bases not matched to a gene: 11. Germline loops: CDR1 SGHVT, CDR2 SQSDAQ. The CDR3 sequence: CASTSDRGKGQPQHF. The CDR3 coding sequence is TGTGCCAGCACCTCGGACAGGGGCAAGGGGCAGCCCCAGCATTTT.

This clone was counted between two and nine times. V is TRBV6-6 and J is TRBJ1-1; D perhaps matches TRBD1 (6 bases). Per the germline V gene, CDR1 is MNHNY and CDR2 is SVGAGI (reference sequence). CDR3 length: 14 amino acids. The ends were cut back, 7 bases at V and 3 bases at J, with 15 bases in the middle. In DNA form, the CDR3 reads TGTGCCAGCATCTTGGGGGCGAGGGACACTGAAGCTTTCTTT. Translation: CASILGARDTEAFF.

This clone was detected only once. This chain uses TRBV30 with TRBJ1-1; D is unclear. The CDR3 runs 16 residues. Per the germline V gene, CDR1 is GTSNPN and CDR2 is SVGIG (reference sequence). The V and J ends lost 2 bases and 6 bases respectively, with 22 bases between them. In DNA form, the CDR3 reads TGTGCCTGGAGTTATGCTCGGCCGGGGTGGACGGCTGAAGCTTTCTTT. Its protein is CAWSYARPGWTAEAFF. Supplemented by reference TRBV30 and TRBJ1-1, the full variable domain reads SQTIHQWPATLVQPVGSPLSLECTVEGTSNPNLYWYRQAAGRGLQLLFYSVGIGQISSEVPQNLSASRPQDRQFILSSKKLLLSDSGFYLCAWSYARPGWTAEAFFGQGTRLTVV.

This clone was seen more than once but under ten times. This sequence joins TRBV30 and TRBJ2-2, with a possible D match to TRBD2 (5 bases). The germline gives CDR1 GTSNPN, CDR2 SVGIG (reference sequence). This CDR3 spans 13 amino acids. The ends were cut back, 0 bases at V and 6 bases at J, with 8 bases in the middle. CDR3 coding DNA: TGTGCCTGGAGTGTACGGGGTCCCGGGGAGCTGTTTTTT. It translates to CAWSVRGPGELFF.

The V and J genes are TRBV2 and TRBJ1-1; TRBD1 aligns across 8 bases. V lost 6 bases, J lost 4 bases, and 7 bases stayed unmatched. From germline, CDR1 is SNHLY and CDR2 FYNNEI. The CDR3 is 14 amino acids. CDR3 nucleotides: TGTGCCAGCAGGGAACGGACAGGGAGCACTGAAGCTTTCTTT. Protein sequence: CASRERTGSTEAFF.

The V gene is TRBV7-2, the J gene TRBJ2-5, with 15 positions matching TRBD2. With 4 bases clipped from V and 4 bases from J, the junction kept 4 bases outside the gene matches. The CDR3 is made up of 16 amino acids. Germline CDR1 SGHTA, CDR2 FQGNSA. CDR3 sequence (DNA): TGTGCCAGCAGCTCTCCGGGACTAGCGGGAGGAGAGACCCAGTACTTC. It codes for CASSSPGLAGGETQYF.

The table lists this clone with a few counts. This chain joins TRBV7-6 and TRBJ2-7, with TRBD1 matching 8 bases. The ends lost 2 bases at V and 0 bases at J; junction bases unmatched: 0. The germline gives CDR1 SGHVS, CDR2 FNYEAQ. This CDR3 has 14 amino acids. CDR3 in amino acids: CASSLQGASYEQYF. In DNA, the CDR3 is TGTGCCAGCAGCTTACAGGGGGCCTCCTACGAGCAGTACTTC.

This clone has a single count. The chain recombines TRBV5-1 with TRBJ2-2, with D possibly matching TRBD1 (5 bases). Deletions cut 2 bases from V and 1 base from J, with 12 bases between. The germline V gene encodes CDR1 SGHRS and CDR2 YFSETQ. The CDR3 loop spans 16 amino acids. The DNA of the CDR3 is TGCGCCAGCAGCTTCAACGGACAAATGAACACCGGGGAGCTGTTTTTT. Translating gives CASSFNGQMNTGELFF.

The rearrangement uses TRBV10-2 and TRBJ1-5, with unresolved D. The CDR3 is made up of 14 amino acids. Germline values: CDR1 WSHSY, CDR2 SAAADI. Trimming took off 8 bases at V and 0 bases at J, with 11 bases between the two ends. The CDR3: CASVREVSNQPQHF. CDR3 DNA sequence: TGCGCCAGCGTACGGGAGGTTAGCAATCAGCCCCAGCATTTT.

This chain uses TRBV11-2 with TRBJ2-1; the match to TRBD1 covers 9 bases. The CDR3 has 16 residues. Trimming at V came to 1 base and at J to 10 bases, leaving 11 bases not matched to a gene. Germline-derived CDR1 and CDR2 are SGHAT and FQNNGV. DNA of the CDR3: TGTGCCAGCAGCTTAGTCGCCGGACAGGGGCTGGGGGAGCAGTTCTTC. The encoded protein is CASSLVAGQGLGEQFF.

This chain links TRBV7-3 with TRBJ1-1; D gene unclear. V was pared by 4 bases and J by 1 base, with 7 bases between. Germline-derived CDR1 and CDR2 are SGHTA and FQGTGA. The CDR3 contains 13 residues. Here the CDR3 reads CASSSQPNTEAFF. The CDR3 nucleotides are TGTGCCAGCAGCTCACAGCCGAACACTGAAGCTTTCTTT.

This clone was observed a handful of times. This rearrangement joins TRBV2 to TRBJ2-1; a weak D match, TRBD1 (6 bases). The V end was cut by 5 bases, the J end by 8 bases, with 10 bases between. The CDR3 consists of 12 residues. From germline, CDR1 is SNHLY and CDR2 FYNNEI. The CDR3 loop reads CASSYREYEQFF. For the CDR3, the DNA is TGTGCCAGCAGTTACAGGGAATATGAGCAGTTCTTC.

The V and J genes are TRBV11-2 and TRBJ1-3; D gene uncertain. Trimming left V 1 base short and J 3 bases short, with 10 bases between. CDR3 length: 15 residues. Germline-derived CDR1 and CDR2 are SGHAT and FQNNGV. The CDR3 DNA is TGTGCCAGCAGCTTAGTCCGGGGAAGTGGAAACACCATATATTTT. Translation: CASSLVRGSGNTIYF.